This section outlines one T cell receptor beta chain sequence together with its context. Antigen: not known. This sample is part of a study of graft-versus-host responses after intestinal transplantation. Study summary: Multivisceral, liver-intestinal, or isolated intestinal transplants were performed in recipients. Anti-thymocyte globulin induction was given to all recipients, followed by tacrolimus and steroids for 2 to 3 years. Overall study results and limits: Some GvH clones were seen earlier in gut or blood, suggesting intestinal origin. GvH clone levels peaked in circulation, and this peak was associated with early post-transplant HvG declines.

Profiled with immunoSEQ multiplex PCR; TCRdb holds only in-frame clones, not every one. The repertoire holds about 120,000 clones, with about 95% as singletons. The J segment lost 2 bases and the V segment lost 8 bases, leaving 4 bases of the junction unmatched. This CDR3 region has 13 residues. Germline V gene sequence: CDR1 MDHEN, CDR2 SYDVKM. V gene TRBV28 combines with J gene TRBJ1-1; 8 nucleotides match TRBD1. This sequence originates from a human donor who received an intestinal transplant. Material: unstimulated CD8+ T cells sorted from spleen or lymph node cells, obtained before intestinal transplant. The CDR3 DNA sequence: TGTGCCAGCGGACAGGGAGGAAACACTGAAGCTTTCTTT. Amino acid sequence: CASGQGGNTEAFF. The variable domain in full, with the rest retrieved from reference TRBV28 and TRBJ1-1, is DVKVTQSSRYLVKRTGEKVFLECVQDMDHENMFWYRQDPGLGLRLIYFSYDVKMKEKGDIPEGYSVSREKKERFSLILESASTNQTSMYLCASGQGGNTEAFFGQGTRLTVV.